This is a list of T cell receptor beta chains from one sample in a study of control samples from healthy donors and cancer patients. TCRdb's table, derived via immunoSEQ multiplex PCR, lists solely in-frame clones and lacks some. The table shows about 28,000 clones, with about 80% occurring only once. Sequenced sample: PBMCs. The receptors derive from a man in his 60s with head and neck cancer. CDR3s include the opening cysteine and the closing phenylalanine or tryptophan. A D gene is named only where the DNA matches it firmly. The size field is filled for only some rows; it gives once, few, many or a size class.

>TRBV4-1|TRBJ2-2|TRBD2|-
CASSPLLREGRGELFF
TGCGCCAGCAGCCCCCTCCTCCGGGAGGGCCGCGGGGAGCTGTTTTTT
>TRBV2|TRBJ2-2|-|-
CASSGDWTGELFF
TGTGCCAGCAGTGGCGACTGGACCGGGGAGCTGTTTTTT
>TRBV29-1|TRBJ1-1|-|-
CSVFFGPLSTEAFF
TGTAGCGTATTTTTTGGGCCCCTCTCGACTGAAGCTTTCTTT
>TRBV11-2|TRBJ1-5|-|-
CASSLMQGNQPQHF
TGTGCCAGCAGCTTGATGCAGGGTAATCAGCCCCAGCATTTT
>TRBV16|TRBJ2-7|-|once
CASSPWRGGLGEQYF
TGTGCCAGCAGCCCCTGGAGGGGGGGCTTGGGCGAGCAGTACTTC
>TRBV28|TRBJ2-1|TRBD2|-
CASSPLAEVYNEQFF
TGTGCCAGCAGCCCGCTAGCGGAAGTCTACAATGAGCAGTTCTTC
>TRBV23-1|TRBJ2-7|TRBD2|medium-sized
CASSQSRGETYEQYF
TGCGCCAGCAGTCAATCACGGGGGGAGACCTACGAGCAGTACTTC
>TRBV20-1|TRBJ2-6|-|-
CSASWGAGANVLTF
TGCAGTGCTAGTTGGGGGGCTGGGGCCAACGTCCTGACTTTC
>TRBV6-2/TRBV6-3|TRBJ1-5|-|few
CASSYSKGVSNQPQHF
TGTGCCAGCAGTTACTCGAAAGGGGTAAGCAATCAGCCCCAGCATTTT
>TRBV24-1|TRBJ2-1|TRBD2|-
CATSDPRLAGYNEQFF
TGTGCCACCAGTGATCCCCGACTAGCGGGGTACAATGAGCAGTTCTTC
>TRBV25-1|TRBJ2-1|TRBD2|-
CASRLAGVNDEQFF
TGTGCCAGCAGACTAGCGGGAGTGAACGATGAGCAGTTCTTC
>TRBV3-1/TRBV3-2|TRBJ2-5|-|-
CASSQTQGGTQYF
TGTGCCAGCAGCCAAACCCAGGGGGGGACCCAGTACTTC
>TRBV5-1|TRBJ2-5|TRBD2|few
CASSTLAYQETQYF
TGCGCCAGCAGTACACTAGCGTACCAAGAGACCCAGTACTTC
>TRBV5-8|TRBJ2-7|-|-
CASSLEGTNLDYEQYF
TGTGCCAGCAGCTTGGAAGGAACCAACTTGGACTACGAGCAGTACTTC
>TRBV27|TRBJ2-7|-|-
CASSFIGNLDEQYF
TGTGCCAGCAGTTTTATAGGGAATTTGGACGAGCAGTACTTC
>TRBV18|TRBJ2-5|TRBD1|-
CASSRQGKQETQYF
TGTGCCAGCTCAAGACAGGGCAAACAAGAGACCCAGTACTTC
>TRBV19|TRBJ2-7|-|-
CASSDVGYEQYF
TGTGCCAGTTCGGACGTAGGCTACGAGCAGTACTTC
>TRBV27|TRBJ1-5|-|few
CASSLYWGEGQPQHF
TGTGCCAGCAGTTTATATTGGGGGGAGGGTCAGCCCCAGCATTTT
>TRBV9|TRBJ2-1|TRBD1|-
CASSVTGQGYNEQFF
TGTGCCAGCAGTGTAACGGGACAGGGCTACAATGAGCAGTTCTTC
>TRBV24-1|TRBJ1-4|TRBD1|-
CATPLRIITGGINEKLFF
TGTGCCACCCCCTTGCGGATCATTACAGGGGGAATTAATGAAAAACTGTTTTTT
>TRBV5-1|TRBJ2-2|TRBD1|-
CASSLISRGHGELFF
TGCGCCAGCAGCTTGATATCCAGGGGGCACGGGGAGCTGTTTTTT
>TRBV6-6|TRBJ2-2|-|-
CATLGQVRPGELFF
TGTGCCACCCTGGGGCAGGTCAGGCCCGGGGAGCTGTTTTTT
>TRBV28|TRBJ2-5|-|-
CASSLSWGAGETQYF
TGTGCCAGCAGTTTAAGTTGGGGAGCCGGGGAGACCCAGTACTTC
>TRBV7-9|TRBJ2-1|-|once
CASSFGDNEQFF
TGTGCCAGCAGCTTTGGGGACAATGAGCAGTTCTTC
>TRBV3-1/TRBV3-2|TRBJ1-2|TRBD1|-
CASSQGQGNYGYTF
TGTGCCAGCAGCCAAGGACAGGGGAACTATGGCTACACCTTC
>TRBV7-9|TRBJ2-1|-|-
CASSFPPPRGTNEQFF
TGTGCCAGCAGCTTTCCCCCGCCGAGGGGTACCAATGAGCAGTTCTTC
>TRBV6-5|TRBJ1-3|-|once
CASSSSTLGNTIYF
TGTGCCAGCAGTTCCTCGACACTCGGAAACACCATATATTTT
>TRBV18|TRBJ2-7|TRBD1|-
CASSPRDSSSYEQYF
TGTGCCAGCTCACCAAGGGACAGCAGCTCCTACGAGCAGTACTTC
>TRBV12-3/TRBV12-4|TRBJ1-2|-|-
CASTFRINYGYTF
TGTGCCAGCACTTTTCGCATTAACTATGGCTACACCTTC